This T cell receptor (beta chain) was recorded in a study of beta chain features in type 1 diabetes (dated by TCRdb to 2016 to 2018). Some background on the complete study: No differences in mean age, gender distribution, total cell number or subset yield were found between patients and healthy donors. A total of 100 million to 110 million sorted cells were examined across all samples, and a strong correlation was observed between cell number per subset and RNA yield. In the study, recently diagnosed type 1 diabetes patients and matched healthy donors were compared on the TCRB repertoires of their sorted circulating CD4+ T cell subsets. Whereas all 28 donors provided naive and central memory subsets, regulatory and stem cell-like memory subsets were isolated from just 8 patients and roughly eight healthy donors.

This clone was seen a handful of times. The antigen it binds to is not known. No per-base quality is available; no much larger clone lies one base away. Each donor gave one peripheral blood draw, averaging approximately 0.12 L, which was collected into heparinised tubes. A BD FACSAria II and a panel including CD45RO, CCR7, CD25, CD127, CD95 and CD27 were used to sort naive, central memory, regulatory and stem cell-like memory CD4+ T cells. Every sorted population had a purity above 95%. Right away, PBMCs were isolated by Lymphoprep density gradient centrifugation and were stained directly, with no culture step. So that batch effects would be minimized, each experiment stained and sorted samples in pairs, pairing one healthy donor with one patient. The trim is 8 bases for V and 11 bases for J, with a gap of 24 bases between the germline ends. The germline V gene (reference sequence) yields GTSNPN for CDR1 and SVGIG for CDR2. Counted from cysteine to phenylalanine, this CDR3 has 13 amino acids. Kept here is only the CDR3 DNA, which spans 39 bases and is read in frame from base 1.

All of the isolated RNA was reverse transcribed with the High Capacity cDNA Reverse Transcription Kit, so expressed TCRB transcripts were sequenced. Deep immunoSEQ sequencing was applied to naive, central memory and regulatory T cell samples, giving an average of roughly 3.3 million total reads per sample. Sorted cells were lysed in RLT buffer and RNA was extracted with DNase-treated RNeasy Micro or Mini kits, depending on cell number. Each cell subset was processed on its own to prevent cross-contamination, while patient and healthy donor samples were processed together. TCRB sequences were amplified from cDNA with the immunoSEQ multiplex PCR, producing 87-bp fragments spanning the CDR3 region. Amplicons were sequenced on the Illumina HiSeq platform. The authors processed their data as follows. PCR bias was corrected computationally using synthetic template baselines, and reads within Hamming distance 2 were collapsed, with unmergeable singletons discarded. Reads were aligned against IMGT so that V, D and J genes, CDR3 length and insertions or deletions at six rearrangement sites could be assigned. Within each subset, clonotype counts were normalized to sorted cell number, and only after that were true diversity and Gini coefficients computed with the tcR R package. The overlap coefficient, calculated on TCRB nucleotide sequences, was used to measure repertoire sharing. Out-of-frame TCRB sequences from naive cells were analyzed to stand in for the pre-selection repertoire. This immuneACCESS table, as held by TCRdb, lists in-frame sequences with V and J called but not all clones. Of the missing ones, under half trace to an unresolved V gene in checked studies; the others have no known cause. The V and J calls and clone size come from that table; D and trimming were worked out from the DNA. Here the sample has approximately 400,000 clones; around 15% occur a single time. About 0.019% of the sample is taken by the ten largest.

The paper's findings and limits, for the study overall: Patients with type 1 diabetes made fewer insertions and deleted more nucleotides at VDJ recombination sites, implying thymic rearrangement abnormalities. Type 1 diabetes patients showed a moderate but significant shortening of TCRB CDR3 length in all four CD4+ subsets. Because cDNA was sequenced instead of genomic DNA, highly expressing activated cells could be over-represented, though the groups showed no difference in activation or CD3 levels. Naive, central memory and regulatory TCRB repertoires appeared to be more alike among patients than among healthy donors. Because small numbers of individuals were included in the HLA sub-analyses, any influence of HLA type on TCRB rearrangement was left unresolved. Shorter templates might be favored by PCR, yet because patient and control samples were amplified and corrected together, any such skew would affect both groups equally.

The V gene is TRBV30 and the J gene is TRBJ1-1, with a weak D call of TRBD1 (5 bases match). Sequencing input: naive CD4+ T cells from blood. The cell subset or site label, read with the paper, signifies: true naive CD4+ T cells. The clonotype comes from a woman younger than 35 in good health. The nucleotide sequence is TGTGCCATCGGAAACTGGGAGGGGAGAAAGGCTTTCTTT. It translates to CAIGNWEGRKAFF.